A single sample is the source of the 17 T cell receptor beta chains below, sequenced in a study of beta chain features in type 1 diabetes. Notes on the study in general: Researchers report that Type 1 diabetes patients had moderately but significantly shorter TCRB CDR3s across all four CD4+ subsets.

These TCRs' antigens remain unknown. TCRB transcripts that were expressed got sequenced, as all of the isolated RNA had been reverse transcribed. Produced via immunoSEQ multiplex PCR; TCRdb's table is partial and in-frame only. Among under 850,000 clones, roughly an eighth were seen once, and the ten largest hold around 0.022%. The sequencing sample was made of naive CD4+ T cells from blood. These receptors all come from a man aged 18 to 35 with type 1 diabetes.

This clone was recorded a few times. Written as DNA, the CDR3 is TGCAGCGTTGGTGTCAGGGTGGACTATGGCTACACCTTC. Protein product: CSVGVRVDYGYTF. The chain recombines TRBV29-1 with TRBJ1-2, with D possibly being TRBD1 (5 bases). This CDR3 comprises 13 residues. V shed 4 bases and J shed 3 bases, with 12 bases lying between them. Germline V lookup: CDR1 SQVTM, CDR2 ANQGSEA.

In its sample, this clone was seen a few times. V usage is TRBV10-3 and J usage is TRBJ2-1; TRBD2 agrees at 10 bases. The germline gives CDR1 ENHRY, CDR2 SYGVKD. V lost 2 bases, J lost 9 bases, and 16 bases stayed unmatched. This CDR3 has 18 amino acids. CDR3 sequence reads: CAISETSAGGPRIGEQFF. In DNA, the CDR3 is TGTGCCATCAGTGAGACATCAGCGGGGGGGCCGCGTATAGGTGAGCAGTTCTTC.

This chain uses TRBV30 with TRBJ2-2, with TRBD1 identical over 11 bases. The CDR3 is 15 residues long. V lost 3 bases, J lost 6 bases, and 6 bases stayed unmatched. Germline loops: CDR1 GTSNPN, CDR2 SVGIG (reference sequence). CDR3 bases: TGTGCCTGGAGCGGGACAGGGGGATGGTCCGGGGAGCTGTTTTTT. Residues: CAWSGTGGWSGELFF. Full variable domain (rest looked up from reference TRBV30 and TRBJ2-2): SQTIHQWPATLVQPVGSPLSLECTVEGTSNPNLYWYRQAAGRGLQLLFYSVGIGQISSEVPQNLSASRPQDRQFILSSKKLLLSDSGFYLCAWSGTGGWSGELFFGEGSRLTVL.

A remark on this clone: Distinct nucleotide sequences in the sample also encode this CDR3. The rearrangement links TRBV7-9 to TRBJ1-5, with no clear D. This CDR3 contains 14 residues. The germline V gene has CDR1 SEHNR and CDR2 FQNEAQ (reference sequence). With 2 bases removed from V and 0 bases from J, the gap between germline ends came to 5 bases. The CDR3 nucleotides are TGTGCCAGCAGCTTAAGGGATAGCAATCAGCCCCAGCATTTT. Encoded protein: CASSLRDSNQPQHF.

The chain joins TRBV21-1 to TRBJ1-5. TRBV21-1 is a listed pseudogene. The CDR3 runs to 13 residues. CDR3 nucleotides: TGTGCCAGCGGGGACGGACACAATCAGCCCCAGCATTTT. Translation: CASGDGHNQPQHF.

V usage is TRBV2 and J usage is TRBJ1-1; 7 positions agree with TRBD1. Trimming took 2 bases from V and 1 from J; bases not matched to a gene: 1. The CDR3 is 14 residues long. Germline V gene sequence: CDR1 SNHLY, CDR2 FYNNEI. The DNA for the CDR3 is TGTGCCAGCAGTGAACGGACAGGGAACACTGAAGCTTTCTTT. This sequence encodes CASSERTGNTEAFF.

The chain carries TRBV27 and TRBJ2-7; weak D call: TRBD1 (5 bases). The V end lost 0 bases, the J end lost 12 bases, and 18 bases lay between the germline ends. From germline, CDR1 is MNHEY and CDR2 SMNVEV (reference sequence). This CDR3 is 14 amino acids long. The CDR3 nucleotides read TGTGCCAGCAGTTTATCTGTCCAGGGTCTCTTGGTGTACTTC. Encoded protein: CASSLSVQGLLVYF.

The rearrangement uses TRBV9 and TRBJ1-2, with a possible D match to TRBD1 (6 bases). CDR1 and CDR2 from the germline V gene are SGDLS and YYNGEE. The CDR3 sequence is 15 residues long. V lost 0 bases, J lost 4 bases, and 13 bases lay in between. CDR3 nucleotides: TGTGCCAGCAGCGTAGCTACAGGACAGCCCTATGGCTACACCTTC. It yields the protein CASSVATGQPYGYTF.

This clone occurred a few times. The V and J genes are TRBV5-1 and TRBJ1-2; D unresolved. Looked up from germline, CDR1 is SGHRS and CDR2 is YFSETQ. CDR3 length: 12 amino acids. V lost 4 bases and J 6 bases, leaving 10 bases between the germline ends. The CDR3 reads CASSPEYHGYTF. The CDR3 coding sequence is TGCGCCAGCAGCCCTGAATACCATGGCTACACCTTC.

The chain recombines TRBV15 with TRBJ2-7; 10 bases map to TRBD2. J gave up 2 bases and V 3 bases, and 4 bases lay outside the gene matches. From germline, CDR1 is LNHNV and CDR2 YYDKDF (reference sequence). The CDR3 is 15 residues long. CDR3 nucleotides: TGTGCCACCAGCAGGAGGAGCGGGGGGGCCTACGAGCAGTACTTC. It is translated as CATSRRSGGAYEQYF.

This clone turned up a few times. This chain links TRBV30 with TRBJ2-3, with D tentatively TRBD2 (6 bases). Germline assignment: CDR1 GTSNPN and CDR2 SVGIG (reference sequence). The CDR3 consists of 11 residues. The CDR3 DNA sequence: TGTGCGGGGGGAAGCACAGATACGCAGTATTTT. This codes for CAGGSTDTQYF. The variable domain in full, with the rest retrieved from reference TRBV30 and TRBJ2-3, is SQTIHQWPATLVQPVGSPLSLECTVEGTSNPNLYWYRQAAGRGLQLLFYSVGIGQISSEVPQNLSASRPQDRQFILSSKKLLLSDSGFYLCAGGSTDTQYFGPGTRLTVL.

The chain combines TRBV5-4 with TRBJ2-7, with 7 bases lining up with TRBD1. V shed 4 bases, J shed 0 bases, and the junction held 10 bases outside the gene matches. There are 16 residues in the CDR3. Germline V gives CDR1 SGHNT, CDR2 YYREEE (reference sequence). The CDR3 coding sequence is TGTGCCAGCAGCCGACCACTTGGGGACAGCTCCTACGAGCAGTACTTC. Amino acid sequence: CASSRPLGDSSYEQYF.

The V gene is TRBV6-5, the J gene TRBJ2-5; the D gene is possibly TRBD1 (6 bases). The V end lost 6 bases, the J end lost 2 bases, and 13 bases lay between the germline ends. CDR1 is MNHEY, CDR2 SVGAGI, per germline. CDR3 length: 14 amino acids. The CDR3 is CASSRAGAQETQYF. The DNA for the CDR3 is TGTGCCAGCAGCCGGGCAGGGGCTCAAGAGACCCAGTACTTC.

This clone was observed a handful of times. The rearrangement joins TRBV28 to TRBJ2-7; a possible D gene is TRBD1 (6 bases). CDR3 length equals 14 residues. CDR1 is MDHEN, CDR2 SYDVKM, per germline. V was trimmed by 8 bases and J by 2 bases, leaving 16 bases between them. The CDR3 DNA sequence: TGTGCCAGCTATCGTACCGAGGGGGCCTACGAGCAGTACTTC. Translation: CASYRTEGAYEQYF. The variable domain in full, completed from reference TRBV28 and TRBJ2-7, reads DVKVTQSSRYLVKRTGEKVFLECVQDMDHENMFWYRQDPGLGLRLIYFSYDVKMKEKGDIPEGYSVSREKKERFSLILESASTNQTSMYLCASYRTEGAYEQYFGPGTRLTVT.

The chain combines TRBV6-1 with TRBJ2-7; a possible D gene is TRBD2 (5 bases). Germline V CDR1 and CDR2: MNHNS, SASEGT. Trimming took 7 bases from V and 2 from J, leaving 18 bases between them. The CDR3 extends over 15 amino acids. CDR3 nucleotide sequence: TGTGCCAGCAAACTTTCGTCGTCGGGGACCTACGAGCAGTACTTC. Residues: CASKLSSSGTYEQYF.

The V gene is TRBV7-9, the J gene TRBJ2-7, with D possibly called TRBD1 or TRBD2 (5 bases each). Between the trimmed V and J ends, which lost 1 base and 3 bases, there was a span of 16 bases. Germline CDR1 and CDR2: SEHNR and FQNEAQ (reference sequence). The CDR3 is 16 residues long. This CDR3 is CASSLVSRGPLYEQYF. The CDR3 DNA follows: TGTGCCAGCAGCTTAGTCTCCCGGGGACCCCTCTACGAGCAGTACTTC.

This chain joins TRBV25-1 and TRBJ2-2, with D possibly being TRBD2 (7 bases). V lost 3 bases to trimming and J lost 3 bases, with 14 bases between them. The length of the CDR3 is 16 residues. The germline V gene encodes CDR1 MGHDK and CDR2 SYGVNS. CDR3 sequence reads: CASSDGGAPDTGELFF. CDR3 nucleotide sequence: TGTGCCAGCAGTGATGGGGGGGCCCCCGACACCGGGGAGCTGTTTTTT.